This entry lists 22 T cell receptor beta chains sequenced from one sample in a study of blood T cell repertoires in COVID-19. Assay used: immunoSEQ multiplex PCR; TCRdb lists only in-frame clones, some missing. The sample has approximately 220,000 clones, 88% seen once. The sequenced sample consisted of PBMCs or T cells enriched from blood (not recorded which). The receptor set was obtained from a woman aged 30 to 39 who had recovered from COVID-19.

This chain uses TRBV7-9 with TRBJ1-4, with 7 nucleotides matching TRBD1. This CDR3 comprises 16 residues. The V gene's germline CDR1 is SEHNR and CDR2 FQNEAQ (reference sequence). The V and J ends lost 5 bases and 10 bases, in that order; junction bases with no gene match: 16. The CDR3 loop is CASSPPRTGKIRKLFF. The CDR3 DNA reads TGTGCCAGCAGCCCCCCCCGGACAGGAAAGATCCGAAAACTGTTTTTT. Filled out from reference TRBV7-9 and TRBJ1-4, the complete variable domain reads DTGVSQNPRHKITKRGQNVTFRCDPISEHNRLYWYRQTLGQGPEFLTYFQNEAQLEKSRLLSDRFSAERPKGSFSTLEIQRTEQGDSAMYLCASSPPRTGKIRKLFFGSGTQLSVL.

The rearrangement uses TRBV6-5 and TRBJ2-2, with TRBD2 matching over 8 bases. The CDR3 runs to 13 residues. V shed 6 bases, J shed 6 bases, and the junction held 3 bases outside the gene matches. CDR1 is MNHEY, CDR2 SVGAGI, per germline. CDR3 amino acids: CASSRGGAGELFF. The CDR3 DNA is TGTGCCAGCAGCCGGGGGGGCGCCGGGGAGCTGTTTTTT.

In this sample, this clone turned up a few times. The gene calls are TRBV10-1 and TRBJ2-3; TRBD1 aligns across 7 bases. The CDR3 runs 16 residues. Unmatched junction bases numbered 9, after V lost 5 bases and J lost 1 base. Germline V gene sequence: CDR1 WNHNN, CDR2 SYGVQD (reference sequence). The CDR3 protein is CASSTLQGWGTDTQYF. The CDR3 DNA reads TGCGCCAGCAGTACCCTACAGGGGTGGGGCACAGATACGCAGTATTTT.

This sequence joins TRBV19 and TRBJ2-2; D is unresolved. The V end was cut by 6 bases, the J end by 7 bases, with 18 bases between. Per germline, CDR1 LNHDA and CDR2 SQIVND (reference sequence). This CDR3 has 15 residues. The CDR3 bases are TGTGCCAGTAGGCCGATTTTCGGAGCAGTCGGGGAGCTGTTTTTT. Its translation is CASRPIFGAVGELFF.

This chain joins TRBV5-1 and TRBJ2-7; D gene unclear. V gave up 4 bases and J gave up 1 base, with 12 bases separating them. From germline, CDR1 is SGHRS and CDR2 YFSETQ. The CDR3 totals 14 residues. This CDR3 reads CASSPLSRSYEQYF. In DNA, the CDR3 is TGCGCCAGCAGCCCTCTTAGCAGATCCTACGAGCAGTACTTC.

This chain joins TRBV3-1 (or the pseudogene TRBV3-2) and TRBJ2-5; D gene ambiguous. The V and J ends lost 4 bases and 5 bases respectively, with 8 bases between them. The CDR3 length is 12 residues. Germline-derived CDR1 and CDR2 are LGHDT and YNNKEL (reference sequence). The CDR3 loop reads CASSPSLETQYF. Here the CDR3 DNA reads TGTGCCAGCAGCCCTTCCCTGGAGACCCAGTACTTC.

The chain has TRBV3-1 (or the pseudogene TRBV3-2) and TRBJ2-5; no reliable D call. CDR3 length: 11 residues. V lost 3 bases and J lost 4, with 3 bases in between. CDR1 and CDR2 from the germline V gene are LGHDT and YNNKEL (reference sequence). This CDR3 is CASSHRETQYF. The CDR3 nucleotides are TGTGCCAGCAGCCACCGAGAGACCCAGTACTTC.

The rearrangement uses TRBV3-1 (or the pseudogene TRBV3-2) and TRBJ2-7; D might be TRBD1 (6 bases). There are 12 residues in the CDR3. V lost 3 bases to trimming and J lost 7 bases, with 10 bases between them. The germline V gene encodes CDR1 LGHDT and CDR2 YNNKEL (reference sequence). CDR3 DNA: TGTGCCAGCAGCCAGGGGGCCCAGGAGCAGTACTTC. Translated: CASSQGAQEQYF.

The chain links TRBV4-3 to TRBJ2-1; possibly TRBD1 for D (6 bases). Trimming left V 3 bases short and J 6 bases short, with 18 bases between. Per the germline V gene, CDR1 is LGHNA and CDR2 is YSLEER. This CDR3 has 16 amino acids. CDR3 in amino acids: CASSQETGIVGNEQFF. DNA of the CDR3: TGCGCCAGCAGCCAGGAAACAGGGATCGTGGGCAATGAGCAGTTCTTC.

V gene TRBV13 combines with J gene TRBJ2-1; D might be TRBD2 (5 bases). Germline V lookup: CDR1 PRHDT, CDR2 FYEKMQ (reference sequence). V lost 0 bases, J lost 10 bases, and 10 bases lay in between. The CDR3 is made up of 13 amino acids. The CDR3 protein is CASSLGRGNEQFF. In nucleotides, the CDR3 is TGTGCCAGCAGCTTAGGCCGGGGAAACGAGCAGTTCTTC.

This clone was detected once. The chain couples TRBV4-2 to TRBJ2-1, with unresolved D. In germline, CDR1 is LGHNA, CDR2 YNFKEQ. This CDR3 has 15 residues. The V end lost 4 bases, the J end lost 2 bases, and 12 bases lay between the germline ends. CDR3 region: CASSPMSSTYNEQFF. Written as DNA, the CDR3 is TGTGCCAGCAGCCCAATGAGTAGCACCTACAATGAGCAGTTCTTC.

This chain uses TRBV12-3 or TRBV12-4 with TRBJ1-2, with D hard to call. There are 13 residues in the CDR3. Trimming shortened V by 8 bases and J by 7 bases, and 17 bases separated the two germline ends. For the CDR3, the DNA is TGTGCCAGCGCCGAACGCGGGCGCCTTGGCTACACCTTC. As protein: CASAERGRLGYTF.

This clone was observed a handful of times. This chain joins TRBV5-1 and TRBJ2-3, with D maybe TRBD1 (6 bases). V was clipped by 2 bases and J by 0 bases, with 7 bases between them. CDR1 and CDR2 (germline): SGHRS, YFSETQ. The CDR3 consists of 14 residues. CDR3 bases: TGCGCCAGCAGCTTTGGACAGAGCACAGATACGCAGTATTTT. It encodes CASSFGQSTDTQYF.

CDR3 in DNA: TGTGCCAGCAGTGAATGGGGCAGGGCCCCCTTGGAGCAGTTCTTC. The encoded protein is CASSEWGRAPLEQFF. V and J are TRBV25-1 and TRBJ2-1; D is possibly TRBD1 (5 bases). This CDR3 contains 15 residues. V gave up 1 base and J gave up 10 bases, with 17 bases separating them. The germline gives CDR1 MGHDK, CDR2 SYGVNS.

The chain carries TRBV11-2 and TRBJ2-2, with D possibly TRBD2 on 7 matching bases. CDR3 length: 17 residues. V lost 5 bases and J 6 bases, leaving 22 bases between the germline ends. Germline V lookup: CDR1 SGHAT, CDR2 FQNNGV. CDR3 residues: CASSLVGGGAPSGELFF. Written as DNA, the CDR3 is TGTGCCAGCAGCCTCGTAGGGGGGGGCGCGCCTTCCGGGGAGCTGTTTTTT. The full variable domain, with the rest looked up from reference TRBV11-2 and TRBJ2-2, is EAGVAQSPRYKIIEKRQSVAFWCNPISGHATLYWYQQILGQGPKLLIQFQNNGVVDDSQLPKDRFSAERLKGVDSTLKIQPAKLEDSAVYLCASSLVGGGAPSGELFFGEGSRLTVL.

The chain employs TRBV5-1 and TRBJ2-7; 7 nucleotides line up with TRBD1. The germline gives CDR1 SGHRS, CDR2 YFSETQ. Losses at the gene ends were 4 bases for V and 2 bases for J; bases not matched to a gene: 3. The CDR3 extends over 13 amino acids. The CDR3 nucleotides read TGCGCCAGCAGCCCCGGGACAGCCTACGAGCAGTACTTC. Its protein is CASSPGTAYEQYF.

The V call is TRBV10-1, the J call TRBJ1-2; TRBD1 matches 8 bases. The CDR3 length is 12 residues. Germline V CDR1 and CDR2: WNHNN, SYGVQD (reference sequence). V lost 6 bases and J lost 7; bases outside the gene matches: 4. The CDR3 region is CASRAGGFGYTF. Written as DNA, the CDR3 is TGCGCCAGCAGAGCAGGGGGCTTTGGCTACACCTTC.

The CDR3 region has the DNA TGTGCCAGCAGTATGGACAGGGCGAACACTGAAGCTTTCTTT. Translating it yields CASSMDRANTEAFF. The rearrangement links TRBV6-5 to TRBJ1-1, with 8 bases that match TRBD1. The junction had 3 bases not matched to a gene; V was cut back by 5 bases and J by 1 base. Per germline, CDR1 MNHEY and CDR2 SVGAGI. The CDR3 loop spans 14 amino acids.

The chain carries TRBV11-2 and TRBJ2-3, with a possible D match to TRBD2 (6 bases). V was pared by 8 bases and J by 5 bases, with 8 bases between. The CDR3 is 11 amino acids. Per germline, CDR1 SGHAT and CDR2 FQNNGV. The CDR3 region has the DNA TGTGCCAGCTTCGGGGGAGATACGCAGTATTTT. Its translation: CASFGGDTQYF.

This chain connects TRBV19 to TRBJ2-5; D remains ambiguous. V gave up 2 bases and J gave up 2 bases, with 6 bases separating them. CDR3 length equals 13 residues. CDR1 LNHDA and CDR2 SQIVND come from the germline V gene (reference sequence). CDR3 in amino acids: CASSIFVQETQYF. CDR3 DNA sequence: TGTGCCAGTAGTATATTCGTACAAGAGACCCAGTACTTC.

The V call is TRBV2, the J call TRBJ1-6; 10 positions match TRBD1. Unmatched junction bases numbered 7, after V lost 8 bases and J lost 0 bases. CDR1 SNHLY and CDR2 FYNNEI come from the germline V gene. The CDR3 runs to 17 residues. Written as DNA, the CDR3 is TGTGCCAGCCGTCGGGACAGGGGCAGCTCCTATAATTCACCCCTCCACTTT. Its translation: CASRRDRGSSYNSPLHF.

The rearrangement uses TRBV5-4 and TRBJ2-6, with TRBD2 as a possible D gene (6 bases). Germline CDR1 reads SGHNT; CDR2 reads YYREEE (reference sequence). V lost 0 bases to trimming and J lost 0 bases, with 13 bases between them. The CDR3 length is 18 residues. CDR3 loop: CASSLVRGGSSGANVLTF. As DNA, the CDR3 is TGTGCCAGCAGCTTGGTGCGGGGTGGAAGCTCTGGGGCCAACGTCCTGACTTTC.